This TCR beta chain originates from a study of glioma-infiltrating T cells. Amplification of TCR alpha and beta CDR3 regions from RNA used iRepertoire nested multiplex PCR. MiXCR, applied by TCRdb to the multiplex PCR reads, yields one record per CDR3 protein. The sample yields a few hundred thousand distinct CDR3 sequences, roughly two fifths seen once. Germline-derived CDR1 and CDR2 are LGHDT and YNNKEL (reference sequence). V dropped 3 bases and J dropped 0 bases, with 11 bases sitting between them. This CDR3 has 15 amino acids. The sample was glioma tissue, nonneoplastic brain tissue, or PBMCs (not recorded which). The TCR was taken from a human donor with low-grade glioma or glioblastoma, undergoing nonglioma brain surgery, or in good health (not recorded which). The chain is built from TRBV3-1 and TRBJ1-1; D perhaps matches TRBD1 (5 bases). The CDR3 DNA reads TGTGCCAGCAGCCACAGGGCTTTGATGAACACTGAAGCTTTCTTT. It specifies CASSHRALMNTEAFF.